The rows below give T cell receptor beta chains drawn from one sample of a study of cytomegalovirus exposure and HLA in healthy donors. Sequencing used immunoSEQ multiplex PCR; TCRdb keeps in-frame clones, though not all of them. The sample contains 100,000 to 150,000 clones, about 80% of which appear only once. Sequenced: PBMCs. The receptors originated from a man aged 40-50 years in good health and CMV-seronegative. The CDR3 runs from the conserved cysteine through the conserved F or W. Each record gives: D gene, J gene, clone size, V gene, CDR3 DNA, CDR3 protein. D genes are given only for firm matches. Clone size appears in some rows only: once, few, many, or a class for an expanded clone.

TRBD1	TRBJ1-4	.	TRBV7-9	TGTGCCAGCAGCCCGGACAGGGTAGGAGAAAAACTGTTTTTT	CASSPDRVGEKLFF
.	TRBJ2-1	.	TRBV7-5	TGTGTCAGAAGCTTACCCCGGGACAGCGACTACAATGAGCAGTTCTTC	CVRSLPRDSDYNEQFF
.	TRBJ1-4	.	TRBV19	TGTGCCAGTAGCAGCCGGGGTAGGGTTTGGGAAAAACTGTTTTTT	CASSSRGRVWEKLFF
TRBD2	TRBJ2-7	few	TRBV9	TGTGCCAGCAGTCGACAACCGGGACTAGAGTACGAGCAGTACTTC	CASSRQPGLEYEQYF
.	TRBJ1-5	.	TRBV6-6	TGTGCCAGCAGTTACACCGCAGGGATGGGAAATCAGCCCCAGCATTTT	CASSYTAGMGNQPQHF
.	TRBJ2-4	few	TRBV19	TGTGCCAGTACGTCTGGAGGGACAAACATTCAGTACTTC	CASTSGGTNIQYF
.	TRBJ2-7	.	TRBV6-5	TGTGCCAGCAGTTACTCGGAGAGCTCCTACGAGCAGTACTTC	CASSYSESSYEQYF
.	TRBJ1-3	.	TRBV5-6	TGTGCCAGCGGAGCCACAGGGAGATATTCCGGAAACACCATATATTTT	CASGATGRYSGNTIYF
.	TRBJ2-2	few	TRBV7-3	TGTGCCAGCAGCCCCCCCGGTTTGCAGAACACCGGGGAGCTGTTTTTT	CASSPPGLQNTGELFF
.	TRBJ2-5	.	TRBV11-2	TGTGCCAGCAGCTTAGATCCGGCTAGCGTACAAGAGACCCAGTACTTC	CASSLDPASVQETQYF
TRBD1	TRBJ1-4	.	TRBV7-9	TGTGCCAGCAGCAACCAGGGACAGGTCCCCTTAAAACTGTTTTTT	CASSNQGQVPLKLFF
.	TRBJ2-7	few	TRBV14	TGTGCCAGCAGCCAAGATATCAAGGGGGGGCAAGAGCAGTACTTC	CASSQDIKGGQEQYF
.	TRBJ1-1	.	TRBV14	TGTGCCAGCAGCCAAGGTTTGGAGGGGCGGCGGACTGAAGCTTTCTTT	CASSQGLEGRRTEAFF
TRBD2	TRBJ2-3	.	TRBV5-1	TGCGCCAGCAGCTTGGCCGTGGGTAGCGGGGAGAGAGATACGCAGTATTTT	CASSLAVGSGERDTQYF